This T cell receptor (beta chain) was sequenced in a study of T cells in localized non-small cell lung cancer. Study findings and constraints: Only one tumor region was sequenced, so heterogeneity remains possible. A denser population of T cells in blood accompanied longer overall survival. Median detection of top 100 tumor clones in adjacent lung was 55 to 60 clones. Uninvolved adjacent lung had more T cell clonality than any other tissue, topping tumor.

Using immunoSEQ multiplex PCR, the repertoire was profiled, and TCRdb retains in-frame clones only, with some absent. The repertoire holds about 54,000 clones, with under 85% as singletons. The CDR3 covers 10 residues. Deletions cut 6 bases from V and 6 bases from J, with 8 bases between. Germline loops: CDR1 SQVTM, CDR2 ANQGSEA. This clone was observed a few times. Its specificity is not known. The chain has TRBV29-1 and TRBJ1-1, with D uncertain. The source is an older female donor with stage II squamous cell lung carcinoma. The sample was peripheral blood, taken before any cancer treatment. CDR3: CSVGDSEAFF. The CDR3 coding sequence is TGCAGCGTGGGAGATTCTGAAGCTTTCTTT.